The 18 T cell receptor beta chains below all came from one sample that was sequenced in a study of T cells in Graves' hyperthyroidism and ophthalmopathy. The TCR beta CDR3 regions underwent amplification using RNA transcripts as the source. With the HTBI primer set, the TCR CDR3 went through a first round of RT-PCR. MiXCR, run by TCRdb on the multiplex PCR reads, gives a single entry per CDR3 protein. The sample holds 490,000 or so distinct CDR3 sequences, roughly 23% seen once. The sample was blood. The source is a woman in her 70s with Graves' ophthalmopathy.

This clonotype was observed a handful of times. V gene TRBV12-3 or TRBV12-4 combines with J gene TRBJ1-5; possibly TRBD1 for D (6 bases). Trimming took off 3 bases at V and 4 bases at J, with 19 bases between the two ends. This CDR3 is 17 amino acids long. This chain's CDR3 is CASSFASTGIGNQPQHF. In DNA, the CDR3 is TGTGCCAGCAGTTTCGCAAGTACAGGGATCGGAAATCAGCCCCAGCATTTT.

This clonotype was seen a few times. The rearrangement uses TRBV27 and TRBJ2-1, with D tentatively TRBD1 (5 bases). Germline V gives CDR1 MNHEY, CDR2 SMNVEV (reference sequence). V gave up 3 bases and J gave up 5 bases, with 11 bases separating them. This CDR3 has 14 amino acids. CDR3 protein: CASSFSQGNNEQFF. CDR3 bases: TGTGCCAGCAGTTTTAGTCAGGGAAACAATGAGCAGTTCTTC.

As to this clonotype: A much larger clone differs by one base, so this may be a read error. This sequence joins TRBV28 and TRBJ1-2; 10 bases map to TRBD1. The CDR3 loop spans 14 amino acids. Germline values: CDR1 MDHEN, CDR2 SYDVKM. CDR3 amino acids: CVSSSTGGHYGYTF. In DNA form, the CDR3 reads TGTGTCAGCAGTTCGACAGGGGGCCACTATGGCTACACCTTC.

This clonotype was recorded many times. The CDR3 region is CASRPWTGETQYF. DNA for the CDR3: TGTGCCAGCAGACCCTGGACTGGAGAGACCCAGTACTTC. The chain combines TRBV27 with TRBJ2-5, with a tentative D call TRBD2 (5 bases). Germline V gene lookup returns CDR1 MNHEY and CDR2 SMNVEV (reference sequence). Trimming left V 6 bases short and J 4 bases short, with 12 bases between. This CDR3 has 13 amino acids.

The chain recombines TRBV28 with TRBJ1-2, with D possibly TRBD1 on 6 matching bases. The CDR3 sequence is 15 residues long. From germline, CDR1 is MDHEN and CDR2 SYDVKM. Trimming removed 6 bases at V and 0 bases at J, with 14 bases between. The CDR3 protein is CASSSSGQTNYGYTF. The CDR3 DNA sequence: TGTGCCAGCAGCTCAAGCGGACAGACTAACTATGGCTACACCTTC.

The V gene is TRBV15, the J gene TRBJ1-6; no reliable D call. The CDR3 is 14 amino acids. Trimming left V 5 bases short and J 7 bases short, with 12 bases between. CDR1 LNHNV and CDR2 YYDKDF come from the germline V gene (reference sequence). DNA of the CDR3: TGTGCCACCAGCGTTCGGACGGAGAATTCACCCCTCCACTTT. Protein: CATSVRTENSPLHF. Full variable domain (rest looked up from reference TRBV15 and TRBJ1-6): DAMVIQNPRYQVTQFGKPVTLSCSQTLNHNVMYWYQQKSSQAPKLLFHYYDKDFNNEADTPDNFQSRRPNTSFCFLDIRSPGLGDTAMYLCATSVRTENSPLHFGNGTRLTVT.

Details on this clonotype: At one end, the junction sequence differs from germline, possibly due to a read error. The chain has TRBV20-1 and TRBJ2-3, with D tentatively TRBD1 or TRBD2 (5 bases each). This CDR3 comprises 16 residues. Germline CDR1 is DFQATT and CDR2 is SNEGSKA (reference sequence). CDR3 amino acids: CSTRVSGGWGADTQYF. The CDR3 nucleotides are TGCAGTACTAGAGTATCGGGTGGGTGGGGCGCAGATACGCAGTATTTT.

Many counts were recorded for this clonotype. The rearrangement links TRBV6-2 or TRBV6-3 to TRBJ1-1, with a possible D match to TRBD1 (5 bases). V was cut by 5 bases and J by 1 base, with 8 bases left in between. CDR1 is MNHEY, CDR2 SVGEGT, per germline. The CDR3 spans 13 residues. CDR3 region: CASSGGPNTEAFF. For the CDR3, the DNA is TGTGCCAGCAGTGGGGGACCGAACACTGAAGCTTTCTTT.

A few counts support this clonotype. The chain couples TRBV5-1 to TRBJ1-6, with D possibly being TRBD1 (6 bases). The CDR3 has 16 amino acids. Germline CDR1 is SGHRS and CDR2 is YFSETQ. V was shortened by 4 bases and J by 8 bases, with 19 bases between the two germline ends. CDR3 residues: CASSLQGGVAYSPLHF. The DNA of the CDR3 is TGCGCCAGCAGCCTACAGGGTGGGGTTGCCTATTCACCCCTCCACTTT. Together with reference TRBV5-1 and TRBJ1-6, the CDR3 gives the full variable domain: KAGVTQTPRYLIKTRGQQVTLSCSPISGHRSVSWYQQTPGQGLQFLFEYFSETQRNKGNFPGRFSGRQFSNSRSEMNVSTLELGDSALYLCASSLQGGVAYSPLHFGNGTRLTVT.

This clonotype was observed a few times. The J gene is TRBJ2-3, the V gene TRBV7-2; D not resolved. V was shortened by 3 bases and J by 2 bases, with 6 bases between the two germline ends. The CDR3 is 13 amino acids. Germline assignment: CDR1 SGHTA and CDR2 FQGNSA. The CDR3 nucleotides read TGTGCCAGCAGCTTGGTGGTCACAGATACGCAGTATTTT. Translation: CASSLVVTDTQYF.

This clonotype was recorded a few times. The J gene is TRBJ2-3, the V gene TRBV20-1, with 11 bases aligning to TRBD2. The trim removed 5 bases at V and 7 bases at J, leaving 11 bases unmatched. Per germline, CDR1 DFQATT and CDR2 SNEGSKA (reference sequence). CDR3 length: 15 amino acids. This CDR3 is CSAPLSGRARYTQYF. Here the CDR3 DNA reads TGCAGTGCTCCCCTTAGCGGGAGGGCCCGATATACGCAGTATTTT.

The chain recombines TRBV7-9 with TRBJ2-2, with 10 bases lining up with TRBD2. Germline V gene sequence: CDR1 SEHNR, CDR2 FQNEAQ (reference sequence). The junction had 7 bases not matched to a gene; V was cut back by 5 bases and J by 7 bases. This CDR3 has 15 amino acids. CDR3 nucleotides: TGTGCCAGCAGCGCAAGCGGGAGGGACGGCGGGGAGCTGTTTTTT. Its translation: CASSASGRDGGELFF.

V is TRBV3-1 and J is TRBJ1-1; no reliable D call. The CDR3 contains 12 residues. The germline CDR1 and CDR2 sequences are LGHDT and YNNKEL (reference sequence). V dropped 1 base and J dropped 8 bases, with 8 bases sitting between them. CDR3 in DNA: TGTGCCAGCAGCCAAGGGTCAAAAGAAGCTTTCTTT. This translates into CASSQGSKEAFF.

The chain links TRBV10-2 to TRBJ1-2; 10 bases agree with TRBD1. Unmatched junction bases numbered 20, after V lost 5 bases and J lost 11 bases. The CDR3 runs 17 residues. CDR1 is WSHSY, CDR2 SAAADI, per germline. The chain's CDR3 is CASSSAGTGVKQARYTF. The DNA of the CDR3 is TGCGCCAGCAGTTCAGCCGGGACAGGGGTCAAGCAGGCCCGGTACACCTTC.

The sample holds a few counts of this clonotype. This chain connects TRBV6-1 to TRBJ1-1; D is uncertain. The ends were cut back, 6 bases at V and 1 base at J, with 9 bases in the middle. This CDR3 region has 13 residues. The germline gives CDR1 MNHNS, CDR2 SASEGT. Here the CDR3 DNA reads TGTGCCAGCAGAGATACACCGAACACTGAAGCTTTCTTT. Translation gives CASRDTPNTEAFF.

The rearrangement uses TRBV20-1 and TRBJ2-1; the match to TRBD2 covers 8 bases. Germline V lookup: CDR1 DFQATT, CDR2 SNEGSKA (reference sequence). This CDR3 is built from 17 residues. V was clipped by 0 bases and J by 0 bases; unmatched bases: 7. The CDR3 here is CSARDGSGRSSYNEQFF. The CDR3 DNA reads TGCAGTGCTAGAGATGGGAGCGGGAGAAGCTCCTACAATGAGCAGTTCTTC.

The chain recombines TRBV4-3 with TRBJ1-4, with TRBD1 matching 7 bases. The CDR3 spans 16 residues. Germline V gene data show CDR1 as LGHNA and CDR2 as YSLEER. The J segment lost 0 bases and the V segment lost 4 bases, leaving 5 bases of the junction unmatched. The CDR3 here is CASSRQGPATNEKLFF. The CDR3 bases are TGCGCCAGCAGCCGACAGGGCCCTGCAACTAATGAAAAACTGTTTTTT.

Comment on this clonotype: One base away lies a much larger clone, so this may be a sequencing read error. The chain uses TRBV3-2 and TRBJ2-7; TRBD2 is the table's D call and was not checked against the DNA. TRBV3-2 is a listed pseudogene. There are 15 residues in the CDR3. CDR3 DNA sequence: TGTGCCAGCAGCCTTCCGGGACTAGCGGCCTACGAGCAGTACTTC. Amino acid sequence: CASSLPGLAAYEQYF.